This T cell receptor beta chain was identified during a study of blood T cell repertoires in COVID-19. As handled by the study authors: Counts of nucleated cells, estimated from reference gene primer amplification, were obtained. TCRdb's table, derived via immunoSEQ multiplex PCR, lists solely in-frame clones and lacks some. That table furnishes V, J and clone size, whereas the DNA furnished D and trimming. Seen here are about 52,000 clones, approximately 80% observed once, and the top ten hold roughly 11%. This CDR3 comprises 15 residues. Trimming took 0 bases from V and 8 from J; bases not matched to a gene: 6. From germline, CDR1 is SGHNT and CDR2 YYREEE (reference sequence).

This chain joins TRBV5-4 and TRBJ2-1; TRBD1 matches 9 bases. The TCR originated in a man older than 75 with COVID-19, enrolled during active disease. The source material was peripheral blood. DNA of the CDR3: TGTGCCAGCAGCTTGGCGGGACAGGGAGGTCATGAGCAGTTCTTC. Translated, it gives CASSLAGQGGHEQFF.